A selection of T cell receptor beta chains follows, all from one sample in a study of cytomegalovirus exposure and HLA in healthy donors. Produced via immunoSEQ multiplex PCR; TCRdb's table is partial and in-frame only. In the table there are 170,000 or so clones, 65% to 80% of which are singletons. Sequenced material: PBMCs. These receptors all come from a woman aged 45-65 years in good health and CMV-seropositive. Both conserved end residues are part of each CDR3. Each record gives: CDR3 length, V gene, J gene, CDR3 protein.

16,TRBV7-6,TRBJ2-1,CASSPGRGGLYNEQFF
14,TRBV21-1,TRBJ2-7,CAPLDGTGSEEQYF
16,TRBV5-6,TRBJ1-6,CASSWGQGRGRSPLHF
14,TRBV10-2,TRBJ1-1,CASSAGQGIGEAFF
14,TRBV5-4,TRBJ1-2,CASSPQGALYGYTF
16,TRBV4-1,TRBJ1-4,CASSQGRGHNDEKLFF
13,TRBV19,TRBJ2-1,CASTLTGGNEQFF
15,TRBV9,TRBJ2-1,CASSSYRTSENEQFF
19,TRBV10-1,TRBJ2-1,CASSRRGALAGPPAHEQFF
15,TRBV27,TRBJ2-1,CASSFSGRSCNEQFF
13,TRBV28,TRBJ1-2,CASSSGQNYGYTF
14,TRBV2,TRBJ1-6,CASRLDTGGGPLHF
15,TRBV4-3,TRBJ2-2,CASSQEVQYTGELFF
14,TRBV11-2,TRBJ2-5,CASTNTRGSETQYF
15,TRBV30,TRBJ2-7,CAWSLRLAGNYEQYF
14,TRBV4-3,TRBJ2-5,CASSPSTGRETQYF
15,TRBV30,TRBJ1-2,CAWSGEVPMDYGYTF
18,TRBV19,TRBJ2-3,CASSIPYPLAGGIDTQYF
14,TRBV5-1,TRBJ1-2,CASSLISAGYGYTF
18,TRBV4-2,TRBJ2-1,CASSRELPWGLAANEQFF
14,TRBV7-2,TRBJ1-3,CASSLVGQGGTIYF
13,TRBV19,TRBJ1-2,CASSDDRVYGYTF
14,TRBV2,TRBJ1-3,CASIRTASGNTIYF
15,TRBV4-2,TRBJ1-5,CASKGGSSSNQPQHF
13,TRBV7-8,TRBJ2-1,CASSWGVFGEQFF
17,TRBV5-6,TRBJ1-1,CASGRWMPGQMNTEAFF
12,TRBV2,TRBJ2-5,CAISGQKETQYF
15,TRBV10-1,TRBJ1-1,CASSAREGKNTEAFF
11,TRBV18,TRBJ2-1,CASSPNNEQFF
13,TRBV7-9,TRBJ2-7,CASSSGQHYEQYF
16,TRBV7-2,TRBJ2-3,CASSLGNLAGSDTQYF
13,TRBV2,TRBJ2-3,CALTVASTDTQYF
13,TRBV30,TRBJ1-2,CAWRGQGGSGYTF
13,TRBV7-3,TRBJ2-7,CASSLMARSEQYF